This T cell receptor beta chain derives from a study of blood T cell repertoires in COVID-19. Whole-study context: The origin of the acute and convalescent COVID-19 samples was the United States, Italy and Spain. PBMCs, B-cell-depleted T cells, or T cells provided the cDNA or gDNA that made up the material.

Original data processing: Estimation of nucleated cell counts was performed using reference gene primer amplification. This table comes from immunoSEQ multiplex PCR, and its TCRdb copy is limited to in-frame clones, with some not included. Clonal size and the V and J genes are those of that table, whereas D and trimming came from the DNA. The sample contains just under 80,000 clones, approximately 82% of which appear only once. CDR1 and CDR2 (germline): SGHTA, FQGTGA. The CDR3 is 15 residues long. The V segment lost 4 bases and the J segment 5 bases; nucleotides outside the gene matches: 9. This receptor was identified in a woman in her sixties or seventies with acute or convalescent COVID-19. The sequenced material came from peripheral blood. The rearrangement joins TRBV7-3 to TRBJ2-7; 9 bases match TRBD1. DNA for the CDR3: TGTGCCAGCAGCTCGGCCGGGACAGGGTTTAACGAGCAGTACTTC. Protein sequence: CASSSAGTGFNEQYF.